The 27 T cell receptor beta chains below come from one sample, sequenced in a study of CD8 T cells in ankylosing spondylitis. Overall study findings and caveats: A motif in TCR beta, a set of roughly 8 highly homologous variants, appeared characteristic of ankylosing spondylitis blood.

These TCRs are of unknown antigen specificity. TCRdb passed the 5' RACE reads through MiXCR, listing each CDR3 protein once. The sample consists of under 850,000 distinct CDR3 sequences, over 15% of them appearing once. Input material: blood, either unsorted or a sorted T cell fraction (not recorded which). These receptors originate from a male donor with ankylosing spondylitis.

The chain links TRBV27 to TRBJ2-1; 10 bases are shared with TRBD1. The germline V gene encodes CDR1 MNHEY and CDR2 SMNVEV (reference sequence). The CDR3 has 17 residues. Unmatched junction bases numbered 8, after V lost 1 base and J lost 5 bases. The CDR3 nucleotides are TGTGCCAGCAGTTTATACACCGGGACAGGGGCCCACAATGAGCAGTTCTTC. Its protein is CASSLYTGTGAHNEQFF.

The rearrangement links TRBV6-5 to TRBJ2-5; the D call may be TRBD1 or TRBD2 (5 bases each). V lost 4 bases and J 4 bases, leaving 13 bases between the germline ends. The CDR3 is 14 amino acids. The germline CDR1 and CDR2 sequences are MNHEY and SVGAGI. The CDR3 here is CASSSSWGIETQYF. The CDR3 nucleotides are TGTGCCAGCAGTTCCTCATGGGGGATAGAGACCCAGTACTTC.

This clonotype has more than one count but fewer than ten. The gene calls are TRBV7-9 and TRBJ1-3, with 7 bases identical to TRBD1. Trimming cost V 4 bases and J 2 bases; bases outside gene matches: 5. The CDR3 length is 15 residues. The germline V gene has CDR1 SEHNR and CDR2 FQNEAQ (reference sequence). CDR3 amino acids: CASSSPGGTGNTIYF. In DNA, the CDR3 is TGTGCCAGCAGCTCCCCAGGGGGAACTGGAAACACCATATATTTT.

The V gene is TRBV6-1, the J gene TRBJ2-7; 12 nucleotides match TRBD2. Losses at the gene ends were 10 bases for V and 0 bases for J; bases not matched to a gene: 7. The CDR3 has 15 residues. Germline CDR1 MNHNS, CDR2 SASEGT. CDR3 protein: CATARLAGDSYEQYF. The CDR3 DNA is TGTGCCACCGCAAGACTAGCGGGGGACTCCTACGAGCAGTACTTC.

There are a few counts of this clonotype. The chain recombines TRBV12-3 or TRBV12-4 with TRBJ2-7, with 8 bases aligning to TRBD2. The CDR3 has 13 residues. Unmatched junction bases numbered 4, after V lost 6 bases and J lost 3 bases. DNA of the CDR3: TGTGCCAGCAGCTTTACTAGCGGCTACGAGCAGTACTTC. It yields the protein CASSFTSGYEQYF.

This clonotype was seen a handful of times. The V call is TRBV11-2, the J call TRBJ2-1, with D hard to call. Trimming removed 4 bases at V and 10 bases at J, with 8 bases between. Germline V gene lookup returns CDR1 SGHAT and CDR2 FQNNGV. This CDR3 has 11 residues. CDR3 residues: CASSSTVEQFF. The CDR3 coding sequence is TGTGCCAGCAGCTCTACGGTCGAGCAGTTCTTC.

The chain combines TRBV5-1 with TRBJ1-2, with D possibly TRBD1 on 6 matching bases. This CDR3 comprises 14 residues. V was cut by 4 bases and J by 10 bases, with 20 bases left in between. Germline V gene lookup returns CDR1 SGHRS and CDR2 YFSETQ. CDR3 bases: TGCGCCAGCAGCCCGGGACATCTGGAAAATCTCTACACCTTC. This gives the protein CASSPGHLENLYTF.

The J gene is TRBJ2-3, the V gene TRBV4-3; the match to TRBD2 covers 7 bases. Looked up from germline, CDR1 is LGHNA and CDR2 is YSLEER. V shed 1 base and J 2 bases; nucleotides not matched to a gene: 9. The CDR3 spans 17 residues. DNA of the CDR3: TGCGCCAGCAGCCAAGGGGGGGGGAGATACCCCACAGATACGCAGTATTTT. Translation: CASSQGGGRYPTDTQYF.

The genes are TRBV11-2 and TRBJ2-3; 7 bases map to TRBD1. Looked up from germline, CDR1 is SGHAT and CDR2 is FQNNGV. CDR3 length: 18 amino acids. Losses at the gene ends were 5 bases for V and 5 bases for J; bases not matched to a gene: 19. Here the CDR3 reads CASSRQGSRRWVEDTQYF. In DNA, the CDR3 is TGTGCCAGCAGCCGACAGGGTAGTCGTCGGTGGGTCGAAGATACGCAGTATTTT.

Many counts were recorded for this clonotype. The CDR3 here is CASSVEVGYEQYF. The CDR3 DNA is TGTGCCAGCAGCGTAGAGGTCGGGTACGAGCAGTACTTC. The V gene is TRBV9, the J gene TRBJ2-7; D remains ambiguous. This CDR3 comprises 13 residues. Trimming stripped 0 bases from V and 4 bases from J, with 8 bases between. Germline V gene data show CDR1 as SGDLS and CDR2 as YYNGEE.

The chain links TRBV20-1 to TRBJ1-2; D may be TRBD1 (6 bases). The CDR3 has 14 residues. Trimming removed 3 bases from V and 4 bases from J, with 15 bases in between. The germline V gene encodes CDR1 DFQATT and CDR2 SNEGSKA (reference sequence). The CDR3 DNA is TGCAGTGCTAGGGAACAGGGAACAATCTATGGCTACACCTTC. Protein product: CSAREQGTIYGYTF.

This clonotype was seen more than once but under ten times. The chain employs TRBV5-6 and TRBJ1-5; a possible D gene is TRBD1 (6 bases). Germline lookup yields CDR1 SGHDT and CDR2 YYEEEE. The CDR3 totals 15 residues. V was pared by 0 bases and J by 7 bases, with 14 bases between. The CDR3 sequence: CASSLALQGWQPQHF. CDR3 sequence (DNA): TGTGCCAGCAGCTTGGCCTTACAGGGATGGCAGCCCCAGCATTTT.

This clonotype has only one observation. The chain carries TRBV5-5 and TRBJ2-7; tentatively, D is TRBD2 (5 bases). The ends were cut back, 9 bases at V and 0 bases at J, with 13 bases in the middle. The length of the CDR3 is 13 residues. Looked up from germline, CDR1 is SGHKS and CDR2 is YYEKEE (reference sequence). Here the CDR3 DNA reads TGTGCCACCTACGGGGAAAGCTCCTACGAGCAGTACTTC. It encodes CATYGESSYEQYF.

This clonotype was seen a few times. CDR3 in amino acids: CASSEFAETYEQYF. The CDR3 coding sequence is TGTGCCAGCAGTGAATTTGCAGAGACCTACGAGCAGTACTTC. The chain combines TRBV6-1 with TRBJ2-7, with no clear D. The CDR3 runs 14 residues. The germline V gene has CDR1 MNHNS and CDR2 SASEGT. The V end lost 2 bases, the J end lost 2 bases, and 10 bases lay between the germline ends.

This clonotype was seen a few times. This rearrangement joins TRBV5-1 to TRBJ2-5; D may be TRBD1 (6 bases). Trimming shortened V by 0 bases and J by 0 bases, and 12 bases separated the two germline ends. There are 16 residues in the CDR3. Per germline, CDR1 SGHRS and CDR2 YFSETQ. The CDR3 loop is CASSLAGQTYQETQYF. CDR3 nucleotide sequence: TGCGCCAGCAGCTTGGCTGGACAGACGTACCAAGAGACCCAGTACTTC.

Only a few counts were recorded for this clonotype. The V and J genes are TRBV24-1 and TRBJ2-5; D unclear. The V gene's germline CDR1 is KGHDR and CDR2 SFDVKD. There are 15 residues in the CDR3. Trimming left V 5 bases short and J 1 base short, with 13 bases between. Here the CDR3 reads CATSASGRAQETQYF. The CDR3 region has the DNA TGTGCCACCAGTGCCTCCGGACGGGCCCAAGAGACCCAGTACTTC.

This chain connects TRBV7-9 to TRBJ2-5; 8 bases are a match to TRBD1. CDR1 and CDR2 from the germline V gene are SEHNR and FQNEAQ (reference sequence). The V and J ends lost 2 bases and 6 bases, in that order; junction bases with no gene match: 8. The CDR3 consists of 15 residues. In DNA, the CDR3 is TGTGCCAGCAGCTTACCGACAGGGGCCGGGAAGACCCAGTACTTC. It codes for CASSLPTGAGKTQYF.

The rearrangement links TRBV3-1 to TRBJ2-1, with TRBD2 matching over 8 bases. This CDR3 contains 15 residues. Germline trimming cut 4 bases from V and 4 bases from J; bases unmatched to any gene: 6. Germline V gives CDR1 LGHDT, CDR2 YNNKEL (reference sequence). Here the CDR3 reads CASSRQLAAYNEQFF. CDR3 sequence (DNA): TGTGCCAGCAGCCGACAACTAGCGGCTTACAATGAGCAGTTCTTC.

The CDR3 protein is CASSAGTNYNEQFF. The CDR3, as DNA: TGCGCCAGCAGCGCCGGGACCAACTACAATGAGCAGTTCTTC. This chain links TRBV5-1 with TRBJ2-1; D is possibly TRBD1 or TRBD2 (5 bases each). The CDR3 has 14 amino acids. The germline gives CDR1 SGHRS, CDR2 YFSETQ. Trimming pared 4 bases from V and 3 bases from J, leaving 11 bases between.

In its sample, this clonotype was seen many times. This rearrangement joins TRBV5-1 to TRBJ2-5, with D possibly being TRBD1 (6 bases). The V end was cut by 3 bases, the J end by 1 base, with 10 bases between. The germline CDR1 and CDR2 sequences are SGHRS and YFSETQ. This CDR3 region has 14 residues. This CDR3 is CASSSGTSQETQYF. The DNA of the CDR3 is TGCGCCAGCAGCTCCGGGACATCCCAAGAGACCCAGTACTTC.

This clonotype has only one observation. The CDR3 bases are TGTGCCAGCAGACGACAAAGCAATCAGCCCCAGCATTTT. It specifies CASRRQSNQPQHF. The rearrangement links TRBV6-1 to TRBJ1-5; D call uncertain. From germline, CDR1 is MNHNS and CDR2 SASEGT. V lost 6 bases and J 1 base, leaving 7 bases between the germline ends. This CDR3 region has 13 residues.

V usage is TRBV6-1 and J usage is TRBJ1-1; D is possibly TRBD1 (5 bases). The length of the CDR3 is 14 residues. Germline V gives CDR1 MNHNS, CDR2 SASEGT. The V end was cut by 6 bases, the J end by 1 base, with 12 bases between. This CDR3 is CASRSFGGNTEAFF. In DNA form, the CDR3 reads TGTGCCAGCAGATCATTTGGGGGGAACACTGAAGCTTTCTTT.

Worth noting for this clonotype: A junction boundary mismatches the germline segment, possibly from a read error. The rearrangement joins TRBV5-1 to TRBJ2-7; the D is unclear. The CDR3 contains 12 residues. Germline V gene data show CDR1 as SGHRS and CDR2 as YFSETQ. DNA for the CDR3: TGCGCCAGCAGCCAAGGCTCCCACGAGCAGCACTTC. Residues: CASSQGSHEQHF.

The rearrangement uses TRBV29-1 and TRBJ1-1; D ambiguous. Trimming took 6 bases from V and 0 from J, leaving 11 bases between them. CDR3 length: 13 residues. Germline V gene sequence: CDR1 SQVTM, CDR2 ANQGSEA. CDR3 sequence (DNA): TGCAGCGTCCCGAATGTCATGAACACTGAAGCTTTCTTT. This sequence encodes CSVPNVMNTEAFF.

The V gene is TRBV29-1, the J gene TRBJ1-2, with D unresolved. The CDR3 totals 12 residues. Germline V gene sequence: CDR1 SQVTM, CDR2 ANQGSEA. V was cut by 0 bases and J by 4 bases, with 6 bases left in between. The chain's CDR3 is CSVEDSPYGYTF. CDR3 bases: TGCAGCGTTGAAGATAGCCCCTATGGCTACACCTTC.

In its sample, this clonotype was seen a few times. The chain has TRBV4-1 and TRBJ2-7, with TRBD2 identical over 7 bases. Germline loops: CDR1 MGHRA, CDR2 YSYEKL. The V and J ends lost 0 bases and 2 bases, in that order; junction bases with no gene match: 7. The CDR3 loop spans 16 amino acids. CDR3 sequence (DNA): TGCGCCAGCAGCCAAGATCGACTAGCCGATGCCTACGAGCAGTACTTC. Translating it yields CASSQDRLADAYEQYF.

The chain is built from TRBV4-2 and TRBJ2-7; weak D call: TRBD1 (6 bases). The ends were cut back, 0 bases at V and 7 bases at J, with 13 bases in the middle. The CDR3 is 14 residues long. The germline V gene has CDR1 LGHNA and CDR2 YNFKEQ. Here the CDR3 reads CASSQDEGDGEQYF. The CDR3 region has the DNA TGTGCCAGCAGCCAAGACGAGGGGGACGGGGAGCAGTACTTC.